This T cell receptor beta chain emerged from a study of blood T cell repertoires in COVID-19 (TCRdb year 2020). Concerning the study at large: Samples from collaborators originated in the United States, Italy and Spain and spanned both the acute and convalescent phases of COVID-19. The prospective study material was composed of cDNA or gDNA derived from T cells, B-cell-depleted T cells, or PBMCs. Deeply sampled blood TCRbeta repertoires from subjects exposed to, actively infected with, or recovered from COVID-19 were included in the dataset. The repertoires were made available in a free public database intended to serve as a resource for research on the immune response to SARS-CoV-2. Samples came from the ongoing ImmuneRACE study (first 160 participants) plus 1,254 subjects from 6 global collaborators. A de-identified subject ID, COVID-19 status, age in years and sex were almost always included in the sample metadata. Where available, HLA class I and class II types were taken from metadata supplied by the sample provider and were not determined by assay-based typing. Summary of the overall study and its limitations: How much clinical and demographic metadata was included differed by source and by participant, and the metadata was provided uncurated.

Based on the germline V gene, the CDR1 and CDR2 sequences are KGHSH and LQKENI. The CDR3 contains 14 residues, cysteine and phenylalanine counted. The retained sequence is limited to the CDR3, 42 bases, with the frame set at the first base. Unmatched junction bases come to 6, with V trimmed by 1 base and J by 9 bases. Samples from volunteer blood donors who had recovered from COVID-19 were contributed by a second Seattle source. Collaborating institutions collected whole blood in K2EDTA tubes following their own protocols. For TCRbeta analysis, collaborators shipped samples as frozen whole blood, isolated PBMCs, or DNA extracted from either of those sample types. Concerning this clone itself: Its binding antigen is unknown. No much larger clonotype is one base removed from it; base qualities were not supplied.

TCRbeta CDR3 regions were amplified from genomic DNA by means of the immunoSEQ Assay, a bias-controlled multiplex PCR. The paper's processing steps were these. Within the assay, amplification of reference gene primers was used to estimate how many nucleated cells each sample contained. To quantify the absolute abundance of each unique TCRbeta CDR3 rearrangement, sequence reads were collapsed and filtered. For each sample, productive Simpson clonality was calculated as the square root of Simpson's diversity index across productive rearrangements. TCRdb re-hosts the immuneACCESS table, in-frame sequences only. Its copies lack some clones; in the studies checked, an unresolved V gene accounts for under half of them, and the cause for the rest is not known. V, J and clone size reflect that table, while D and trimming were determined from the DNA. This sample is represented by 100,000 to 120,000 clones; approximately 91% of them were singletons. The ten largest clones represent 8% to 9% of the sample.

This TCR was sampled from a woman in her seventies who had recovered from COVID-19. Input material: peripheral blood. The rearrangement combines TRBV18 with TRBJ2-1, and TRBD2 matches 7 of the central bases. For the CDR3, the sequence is CASSPREGVSEQFF. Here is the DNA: TGTGCCAGCTCACCACGGGAGGGCGTGAGTGAGCAGTTCTTC.